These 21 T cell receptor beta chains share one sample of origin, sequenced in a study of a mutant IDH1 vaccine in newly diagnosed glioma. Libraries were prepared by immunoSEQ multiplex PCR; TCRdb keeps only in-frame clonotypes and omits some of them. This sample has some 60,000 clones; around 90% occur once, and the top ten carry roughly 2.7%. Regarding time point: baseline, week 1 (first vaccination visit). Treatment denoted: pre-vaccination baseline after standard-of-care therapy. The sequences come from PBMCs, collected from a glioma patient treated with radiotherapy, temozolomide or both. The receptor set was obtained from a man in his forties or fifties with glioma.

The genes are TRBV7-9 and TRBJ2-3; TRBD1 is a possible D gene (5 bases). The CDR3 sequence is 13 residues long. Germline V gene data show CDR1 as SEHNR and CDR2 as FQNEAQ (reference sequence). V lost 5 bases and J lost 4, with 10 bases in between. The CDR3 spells CASSPGSPDTQYF. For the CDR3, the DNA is TGTGCCAGCAGCCCAGGGTCCCCAGATACGCAGTATTTT.

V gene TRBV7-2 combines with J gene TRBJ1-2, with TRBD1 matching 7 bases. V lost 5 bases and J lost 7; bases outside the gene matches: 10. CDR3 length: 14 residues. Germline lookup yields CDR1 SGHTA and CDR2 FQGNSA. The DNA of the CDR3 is TGTGCCAGCAGCGCGCAGACAGGGATAACTGGCTACACCTTC. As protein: CASSAQTGITGYTF.

CDR3 bases: TGTGCCAGCAGTGAAGGGGAACGGGGGGCGCTCGGCTACACCTTC. The encoded protein is CASSEGERGALGYTF. This chain links TRBV2 with TRBJ1-2; tentatively, D is TRBD1 (6 bases). The CDR3 loop spans 15 amino acids. Germline CDR1 is SNHLY and CDR2 is FYNNEI. V lost 1 base and J lost 8, with 17 bases in between. Full variable domain (rest looked up from reference TRBV2 and TRBJ1-2): EPEVTQTPSHQVTQMGQEVILRCVPISNHLYFYWYRQILGQKVEFLVSFYNNEISEKSEIFDDQFSVERPDGSNFTLKIRSTKLEDSAMYFCASSEGERGALGYTFGSGTRLTVV.

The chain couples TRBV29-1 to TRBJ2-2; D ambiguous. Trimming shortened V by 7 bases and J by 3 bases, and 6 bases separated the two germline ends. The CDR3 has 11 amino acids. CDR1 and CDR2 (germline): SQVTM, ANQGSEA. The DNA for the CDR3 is TGCAGCGCCACCCACACCGGGGAGCTGTTTTTT. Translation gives CSATHTGELFF.

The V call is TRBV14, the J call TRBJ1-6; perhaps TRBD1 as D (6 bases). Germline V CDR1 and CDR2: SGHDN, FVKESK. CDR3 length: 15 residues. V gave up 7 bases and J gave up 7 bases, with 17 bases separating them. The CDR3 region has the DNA TGTGCCAGCAAGTCTAACAGGGTCAGGAATTCACCCCTCCACTTT. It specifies CASKSNRVRNSPLHF.

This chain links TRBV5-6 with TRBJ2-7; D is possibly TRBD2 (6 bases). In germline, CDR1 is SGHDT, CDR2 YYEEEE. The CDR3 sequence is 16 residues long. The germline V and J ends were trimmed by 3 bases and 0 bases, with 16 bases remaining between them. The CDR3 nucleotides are TGTGCCAGCAGCTGGGGGGACGGATTTGTCTCCTACGAGCAGTACTTC. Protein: CASSWGDGFVSYEQYF.

DNA for the CDR3: TGTGCCAGCGGGCGACAGTCCTACAATGAGCAGTTCTTC. This translates into CASGRQSYNEQFF. The chain links TRBV7-2 to TRBJ2-1; a weak D match, TRBD1 (5 bases). Germline V CDR1 and CDR2: SGHTA, FQGNSA. There are 13 residues in the CDR3. The ends were cut back, 8 bases at V and 1 base at J, with 9 bases in the middle. The full variable domain, rest sourced from reference TRBV7-2 and TRBJ2-1, is GAGVSQSPSNKVTEKGKDVELRCDPISGHTALYWYRQSLGQGLEFLIYFQGNSAPDKSGLPSDRFSAERTGGSVSTLTIQRTQQEDSAVYLCASGRQSYNEQFFGPGTRLTVL.

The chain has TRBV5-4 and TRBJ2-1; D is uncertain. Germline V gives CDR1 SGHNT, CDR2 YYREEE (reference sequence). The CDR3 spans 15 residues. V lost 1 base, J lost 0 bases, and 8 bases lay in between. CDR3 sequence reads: CASSLWTSSYNEQFF. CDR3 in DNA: TGTGCCAGCAGCTTGTGGACGAGCTCCTACAATGAGCAGTTCTTC.

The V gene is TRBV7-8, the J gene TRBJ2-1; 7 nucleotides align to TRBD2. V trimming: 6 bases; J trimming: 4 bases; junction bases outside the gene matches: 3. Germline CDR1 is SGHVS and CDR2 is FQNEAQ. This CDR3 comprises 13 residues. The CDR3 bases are TGTGCCAGCAGTGCGGGACTATACAATGAGCAGTTCTTC. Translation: CASSAGLYNEQFF.

DNA of the CDR3: TGCAGCGTTGAACGGGGATCGGGCGAGCAGTACTTC. The encoded protein is CSVERGSGEQYF. J is TRBJ2-7 and V is TRBV29-1, with D tentatively TRBD2 (5 bases). This CDR3 has 12 amino acids. CDR1 and CDR2 from the germline V gene are SQVTM and ANQGSEA. The germline V and J ends were trimmed by 2 bases and 6 bases, with 11 bases remaining between them.

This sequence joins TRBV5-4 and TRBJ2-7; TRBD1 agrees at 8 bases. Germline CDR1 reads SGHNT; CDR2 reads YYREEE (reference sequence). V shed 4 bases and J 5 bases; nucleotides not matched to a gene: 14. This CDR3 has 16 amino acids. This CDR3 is CASSPGQGVRLHEQYF. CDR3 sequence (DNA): TGTGCCAGCAGCCCCGGACAGGGTGTGCGATTACACGAGCAGTACTTC.

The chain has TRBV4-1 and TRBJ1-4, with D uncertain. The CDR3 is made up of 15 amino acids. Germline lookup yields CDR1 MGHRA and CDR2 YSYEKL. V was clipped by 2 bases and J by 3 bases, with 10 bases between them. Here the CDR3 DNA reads TGCGCCAGCAGCCAAAACACCCGTTCTAATGAAAAACTGTTTTTT. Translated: CASSQNTRSNEKLFF.

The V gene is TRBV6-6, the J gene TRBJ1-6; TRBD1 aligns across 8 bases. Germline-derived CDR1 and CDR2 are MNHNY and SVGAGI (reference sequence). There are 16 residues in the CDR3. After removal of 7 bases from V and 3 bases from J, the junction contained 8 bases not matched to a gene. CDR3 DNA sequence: TGTGCCAGCAATCCCCAGGGGGCAAGCTATAATTCACCCCTCCACTTT. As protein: CASNPQGASYNSPLHF.

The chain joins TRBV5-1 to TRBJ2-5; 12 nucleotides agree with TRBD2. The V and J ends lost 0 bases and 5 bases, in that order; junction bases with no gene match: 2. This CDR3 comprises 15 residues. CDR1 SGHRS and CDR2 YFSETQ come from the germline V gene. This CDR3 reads CASSLGLAGAETQYF. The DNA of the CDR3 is TGCGCCAGCAGCTTGGGACTAGCGGGAGCTGAGACCCAGTACTTC.

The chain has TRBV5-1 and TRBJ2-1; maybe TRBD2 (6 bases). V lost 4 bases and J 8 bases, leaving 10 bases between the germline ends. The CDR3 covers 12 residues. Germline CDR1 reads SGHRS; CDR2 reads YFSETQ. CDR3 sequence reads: CASSAPGDEQFF. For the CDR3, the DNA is TGCGCCAGCAGCGCTCCGGGGGATGAGCAGTTCTTC.

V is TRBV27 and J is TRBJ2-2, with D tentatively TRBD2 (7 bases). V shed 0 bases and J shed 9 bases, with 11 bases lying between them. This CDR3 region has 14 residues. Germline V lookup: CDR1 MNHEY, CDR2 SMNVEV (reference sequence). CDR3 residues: CASSLSRGGRELFF. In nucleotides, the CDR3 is TGTGCCAGCAGTTTATCGAGGGGGGGCCGGGAGCTGTTTTTT.

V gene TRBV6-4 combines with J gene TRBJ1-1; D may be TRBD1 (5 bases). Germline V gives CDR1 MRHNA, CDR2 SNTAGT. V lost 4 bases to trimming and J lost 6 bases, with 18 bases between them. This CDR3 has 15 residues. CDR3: CASSASGAPRAEAFF. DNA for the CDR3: TGTGCCAGCAGTGCCTCCGGGGCACCCAGAGCTGAAGCTTTCTTT.

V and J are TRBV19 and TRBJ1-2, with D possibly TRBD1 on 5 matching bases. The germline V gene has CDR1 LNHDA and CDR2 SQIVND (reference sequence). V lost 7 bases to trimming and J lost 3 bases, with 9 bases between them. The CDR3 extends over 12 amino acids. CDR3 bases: TGTGCCAGTACAGACAGCCACTATGGCTACACCTTC. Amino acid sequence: CASTDSHYGYTF.

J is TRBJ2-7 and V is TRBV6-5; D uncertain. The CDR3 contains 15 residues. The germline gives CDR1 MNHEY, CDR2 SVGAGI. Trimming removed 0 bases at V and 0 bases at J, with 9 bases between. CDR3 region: CASSYSGWSSYEQYF. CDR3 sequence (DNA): TGTGCCAGCAGTTACTCGGGGTGGAGCTCCTACGAGCAGTACTTC.

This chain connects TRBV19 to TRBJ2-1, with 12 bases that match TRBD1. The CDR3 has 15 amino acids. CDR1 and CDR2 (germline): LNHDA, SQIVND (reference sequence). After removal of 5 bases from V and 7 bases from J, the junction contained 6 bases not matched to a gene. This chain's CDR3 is CASSYRDRGRNEQFF. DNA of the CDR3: TGTGCCAGTAGTTACCGGGACAGGGGGCGGAATGAGCAGTTCTTC.

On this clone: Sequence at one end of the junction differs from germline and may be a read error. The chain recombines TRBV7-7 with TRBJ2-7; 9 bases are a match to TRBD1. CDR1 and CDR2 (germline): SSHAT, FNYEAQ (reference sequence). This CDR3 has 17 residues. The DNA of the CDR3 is TGTGCTAGCAGCCCTACCCTTCCCGGGACAGGGCTAAACGAGCAGTACTTC. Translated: CASSPTLPGTGLNEQYF.